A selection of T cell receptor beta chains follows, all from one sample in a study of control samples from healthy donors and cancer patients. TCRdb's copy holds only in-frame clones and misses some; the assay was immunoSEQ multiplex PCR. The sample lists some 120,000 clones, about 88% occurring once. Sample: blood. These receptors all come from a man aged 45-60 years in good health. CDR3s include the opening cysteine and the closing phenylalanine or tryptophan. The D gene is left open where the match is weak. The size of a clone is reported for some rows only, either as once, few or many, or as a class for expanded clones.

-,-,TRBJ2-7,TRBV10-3,TGTACCACCCTCAGCGCAGGGCAGGAGTACTTC,CTTLSAGQEYF
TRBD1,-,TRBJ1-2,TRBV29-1,TGCAGCGTCGGAACCAGGGGGGGCTTCTATGGCTACACCTTC,CSVGTRGGFYGYTF
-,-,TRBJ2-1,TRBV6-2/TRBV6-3,TGTGCCAGCAGTTACAGGGCAGACAATGAGCAGTTCTTC,CASSYRADNEQFF
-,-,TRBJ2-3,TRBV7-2,TGTGCCAGCAGCTCTACAGGGTATAGCACAGATACGCAGTATTTT,CASSSTGYSTDTQYF
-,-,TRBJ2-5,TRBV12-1,TGTGCCAGCAGCTTTGCGCATCCGGGGGCGCAACAAGAGACCCAGTACTTC,CASSFAHPGAQQETQYF
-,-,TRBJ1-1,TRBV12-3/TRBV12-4,TGTGCCAGCAGTCAGGGATACACTGAAGCTTTCTTT,CASSQGYTEAFF
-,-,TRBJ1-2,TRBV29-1,TGCAGCGCCAGAGAGGGATCTCAGGGCTACACCTTC,CSAREGSQGYTF
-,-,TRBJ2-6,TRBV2,TGTGCCAGCAGTGAAGAGGGGTCTGGGGCCAACGTCCTGACTTTC,CASSEEGSGANVLTF
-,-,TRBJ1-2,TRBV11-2,TGTGCCAGCAGCTTAGTGCTCGGAAACTATGGCTACACCTTC,CASSLVLGNYGYTF
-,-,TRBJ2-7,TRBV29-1,TGCAGCGTCAGATGGGCGGGTGACTACGAGCAGTACTTC,CSVRWAGDYEQYF
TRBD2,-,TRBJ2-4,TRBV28,TGTGCCAGCAGTTGGGGACTAGCGCTAAACATTCAGTACTTC,CASSWGLALNIQYF
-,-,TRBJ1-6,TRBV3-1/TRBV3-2,TGTGCCAGCAGCCGAATAATGACTCTCACCTATAATTCACCCCTCCACTTT,CASSRIMTLTYNSPLHF
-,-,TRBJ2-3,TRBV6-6,TGTGCCAGCAGACCAGGGTATGGGGGCACAGATACGCAGTATTTT,CASRPGYGGTDTQYF
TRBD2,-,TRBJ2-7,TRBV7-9,TGTGCCAGCAGCTTAGAGGGCGGGGGAGCGTACGAGCAGTACTTC,CASSLEGGGAYEQYF
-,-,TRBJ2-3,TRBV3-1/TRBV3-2,TGTGCCAGCAGCCACCGGGACCGAGCCACAGATACGCAGTATTTT,CASSHRDRATDTQYF
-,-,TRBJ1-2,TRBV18,TGTGCCAGCTCACCACGGGACGTAGAAGGCTACACCTTC,CASSPRDVEGYTF
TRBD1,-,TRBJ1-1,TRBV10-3,TGTGCCATCAGTGAGGTTGCAGGGGGGACGGACACTGAAGCTTTCTTT,CAISEVAGGTDTEAFF
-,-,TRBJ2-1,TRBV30,TGTGCCTGGACGGAGAGCTCCTACAATGAGCAGTTCTTC,CAWTESSYNEQFF
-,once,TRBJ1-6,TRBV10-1,TGCGCCAGCAGCACAGGGAGCGTCTCTCTCTATAATTCACCCCTCCACTTT,CASSTGSVSLYNSPLHF
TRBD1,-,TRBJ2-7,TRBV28,TGTGCCAGCAGTCCTGGACAGGGGCACCATGATTCCTACGAGCAGTACTTC,CASSPGQGHHDSYEQYF
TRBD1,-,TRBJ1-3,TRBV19,TGTGCCAGTAGGACCCAGACAGGGAGCTCTGGAAACACCATATATTTT,CASRTQTGSSGNTIYF
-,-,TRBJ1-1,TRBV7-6,TGTGCCAGCAGCTATCAGGAGGTCACTGAAGCTTTCTTT,CASSYQEVTEAFF
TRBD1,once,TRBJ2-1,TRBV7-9,TGTGCCAGCAGCACCACAGGGGGCGCGACGTATTGGGAGCAGTTCTTC,CASSTTGGATYWEQFF
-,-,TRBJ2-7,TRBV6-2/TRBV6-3,TGTGCCAGCAGTTACTCGCTCCGAGGGGGGGCTTACGAGCAGTACTTC,CASSYSLRGGAYEQYF
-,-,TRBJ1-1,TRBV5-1,TGCGCCAGCAGCTTGGTTTCGGGGACTGAAGCTTTCTTT,CASSLVSGTEAFF
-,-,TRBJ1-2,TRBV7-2,TGTGCCAGCAGCCCTGGGACGGAACTTTATGGCTACACCTTC,CASSPGTELYGYTF
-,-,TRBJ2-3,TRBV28,TGTGCCAGCAGTTTAGGGGGGACAGATACGCAGTATTTT,CASSLGGTDTQYF
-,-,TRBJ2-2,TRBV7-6,TGTGCCAGCAGCCGGGTCAACACCGGGGAGCTGTTTTTT,CASSRVNTGELFF
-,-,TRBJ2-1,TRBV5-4,TGTGCCAGCAGCTTTCCGGGGGGCATATACAATGAGCAGTTCTTC,CASSFPGGIYNEQFF
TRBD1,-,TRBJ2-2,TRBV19,TGTGCCAGTAGTATAGACGGGACAGATGCCGGGGAGCTGTTTTTT,CASSIDGTDAGELFF
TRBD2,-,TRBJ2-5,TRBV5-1,TGCGCCAGCAGCCTTAGCGGGGGATCCGGGGAGACCCAGTACTTC,CASSLSGGSGETQYF
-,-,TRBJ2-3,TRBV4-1,TGCGCCAGCAGCCGTACCCTACAACCCACAGATACGCAGTATTTT,CASSRTLQPTDTQYF
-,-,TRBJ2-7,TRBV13,TGTGCCAGCAGCTTAAGGGGAAGTAGGTACGAGCAGTACTTC,CASSLRGSRYEQYF
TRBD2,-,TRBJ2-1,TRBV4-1,TGCGCCAGCAGCCAAGAAGTGCTAGCGGGGTCCAGGGATGAGCAGTTCTTC,CASSQEVLAGSRDEQFF
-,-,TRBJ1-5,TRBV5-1,TGCGCCAGCAGCTTAGGCAGGTCTCAGCCCCAGCATTTT,CASSLGRSQPQHF
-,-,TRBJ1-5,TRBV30,TGTGCCTGGAGGGAAGGGGGAGACCAGCCCCAGCATTTT,CAWREGGDQPQHF
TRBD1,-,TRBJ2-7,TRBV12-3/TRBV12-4,TGTGCCAGCAGGTTAGACAGGGACTACGAGCAGTACTTC,CASRLDRDYEQYF
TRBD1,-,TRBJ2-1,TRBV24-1,TGTGCCACCAGTGAAACTACAGGGGGGTTTTACAATGAGCAGTTCTTC,CATSETTGGFYNEQFF
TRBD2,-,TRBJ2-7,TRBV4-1,TGCGCCAGCAGCCAGGGGCCAGCGGGGGCCTACGAGCAGTACTTC,CASSQGPAGAYEQYF
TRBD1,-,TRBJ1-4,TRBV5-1,TGCGCCAGCAGCAGACAGGGCGGAGGAGAGGAAAAACTGTTTTTT,CASSRQGGGEEKLFF
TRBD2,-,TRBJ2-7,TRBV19,TGTGCCAGTAGTACCCTTAGCGGGGGGCACCCCTACGAGCAGTACTTC,CASSTLSGGHPYEQYF
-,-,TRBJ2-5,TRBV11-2,TGTGCCAGCAGCCCCCCTTCAGAGACCCAGTACTTC,CASSPPSETQYF
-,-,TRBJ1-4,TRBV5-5,TGTGCCAGCAGCTTTTTTAGGGGACCGCAAAAGGAAAAACTGTTTTTT,CASSFFRGPQKEKLFF
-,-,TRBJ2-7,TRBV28,TGTGCCAGCGGTGTATGGGGCTACGAGCAGTACTTC,CASGVWGYEQYF
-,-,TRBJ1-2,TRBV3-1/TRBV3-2,TGTGCCAGCAGCCAAGGGGGCACCCTTAACTATGGCTACACCTTC,CASSQGGTLNYGYTF
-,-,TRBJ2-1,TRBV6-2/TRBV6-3,TGTGCCAGCAGCCGGGACGGGGACAATGAGCAGTTCTTC,CASSRDGDNEQFF